The 6 T cell receptor beta chains below come from one sample, sequenced in a study of cytomegalovirus exposure and HLA in healthy donors. The PCR used 60 Vbeta and 13 Jbeta primers. Sequencing was performed with immunoSEQ multiplex PCR; in TCRdb, only in-frame clones are kept and a portion is missing. The table for this sample gives some 130,000 clones. The specimen sequenced was PBMCs. The receptors here all came from a woman aged 40-49 years in good health and CMV-seropositive.

The rearrangement links TRBV6-5 to TRBJ2-2; D is ambiguous. This CDR3 comprises 12 residues. Trimming removed 6 bases from V and 3 bases from J, with 5 bases in between. Germline CDR1 MNHEY, CDR2 SVGAGI. The CDR3 DNA sequence: TGTGCCAGCAGGAGTCACACCGGGGAGCTGTTTTTT. Its translation: CASRSHTGELFF.

The rearrangement uses TRBV10-1 and TRBJ2-7; 7 bases match TRBD2. Germline CDR1 reads WNHNN; CDR2 reads SYGVQD (reference sequence). This CDR3 region has 15 residues. V lost 7 bases, J lost 3 bases, and 12 bases stayed unmatched. CDR3 in amino acids: CASTSGSGENYEQYF. The CDR3, as DNA: TGCGCCAGCACCAGTGGGAGCGGGGAAAACTACGAGCAGTACTTC.

The rearrangement joins TRBV18 to TRBJ1-1; TRBD1 might be the D (5 bases). V was shortened by 6 bases and J by 4 bases, with 12 bases between the two germline ends. The CDR3 has 13 residues. CDR1 and CDR2 from the germline V gene are KGHSH and LQKENI. CDR3 bases: TGTGCCAGCTCGTTCGACAGTTCCACTGAAGCTTTCTTT. Its translation is CASSFDSSTEAFF.

This chain links TRBV19 with TRBJ2-1, with 7 positions matching TRBD1. Germline V lookup: CDR1 LNHDA, CDR2 SQIVND (reference sequence). CDR3 length: 17 residues. V dropped 5 bases and J dropped 1; count of bases not matched to a gene: 11. This chain's CDR3 is CASSARGQLRSYNEQFF. The CDR3 DNA reads as TGTGCCAGTAGTGCTCGGGGACAGTTACGTTCCTACAATGAGCAGTTCTTC.

DNA of the CDR3: TGCGCCAGCAGCTTGGAAACCGGCAGGGTGAACACCGGGGAGCTGTTTTTT. Protein: CASSLETGRVNTGELFF. The chain employs TRBV5-1 and TRBJ2-2, with a weak D call TRBD1 (5 bases). Between the trimmed V and J ends, which lost 0 bases and 1 base, there was a span of 13 bases. The CDR3 is made up of 17 amino acids. Germline-derived CDR1 and CDR2 are SGHRS and YFSETQ.

V usage is TRBV11-2 and J usage is TRBJ1-3; 11 bases agree with TRBD1. CDR3 length: 15 amino acids. The trim removed 3 bases at V and 5 bases at J, leaving 3 bases unmatched. The germline CDR1 and CDR2 sequences are SGHAT and FQNNGV. DNA of the CDR3: TGTGCCAGCAGCTTTCCGGACAGGGGGCGAAACACCATATATTTT. Its protein product is CASSFPDRGRNTIYF.